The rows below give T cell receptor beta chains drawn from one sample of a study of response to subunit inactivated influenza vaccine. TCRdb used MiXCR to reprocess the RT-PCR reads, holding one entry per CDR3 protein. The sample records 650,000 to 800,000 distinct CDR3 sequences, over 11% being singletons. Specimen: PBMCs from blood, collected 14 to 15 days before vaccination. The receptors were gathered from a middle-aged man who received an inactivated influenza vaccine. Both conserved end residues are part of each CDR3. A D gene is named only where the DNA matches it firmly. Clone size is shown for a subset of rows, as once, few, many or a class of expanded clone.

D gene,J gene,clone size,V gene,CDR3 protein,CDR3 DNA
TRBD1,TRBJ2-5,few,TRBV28,CASSLETNRGWRETQYF,TGTGCCAGCAGTTTGGAGACGAACAGGGGTTGGAGGGAGACCCAGTACTTC
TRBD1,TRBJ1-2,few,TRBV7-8,CASSSRGQGTYGYTF,TGTGCCAGCAGCTCTCGCGGACAGGGCACCTATGGCTACACCTTC
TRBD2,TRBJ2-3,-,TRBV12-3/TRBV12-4,CASSTTSGGTRDTQYF,TGTGCCAGCAGTACTACTAGCGGGGGGACAAGAGATACGCAGTATTTT
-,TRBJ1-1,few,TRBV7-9,CASSLGVQNTEAFF,TGTGCCAGCAGCTTAGGGGTACAGAACACTGAAGCTTTCTTT
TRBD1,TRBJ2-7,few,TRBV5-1,CASSQKSGQGVYEQYF,TGCGCCAGCAGCCAGAAATCGGGACAGGGGGTTTACGAGCAGTACTTC
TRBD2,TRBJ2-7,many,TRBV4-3,CASSPVTGAGEQYF,TGCGCCAGCAGCCCTGTTACGGGAGCGGGGGAGCAGTACTTC
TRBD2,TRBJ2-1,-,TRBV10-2,CASRGLAGGPIEQFF,TGCGCCAGCAGGGGCCTAGCGGGGGGGCCGATTGAGCAGTTCTTC
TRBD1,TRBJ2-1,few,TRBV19,CASGQGAYNEQFF,TGTGCCAGCGGACAGGGGGCTTACAATGAGCAGTTCTTC
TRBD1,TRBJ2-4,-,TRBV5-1,CASSGTAVLEAKNIQYF,TGCGCCAGCAGCGGGACAGCTGTTTTGGAAGCCAAAAACATTCAGTACTTC
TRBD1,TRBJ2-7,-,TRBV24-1,CATSEAQGAGEQYF,TGTGCCACCAGTGAAGCACAGGGGGCCGGGGAGCAGTACTTC
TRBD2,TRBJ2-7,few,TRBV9,CASSVAASGSPYEQYF,TGTGCCAGCAGCGTAGCTGCCAGCGGGAGTCCCTACGAGCAGTACTTC
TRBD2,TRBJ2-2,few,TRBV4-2,CASSQPGGPTGELFF,TGTGCCAGCAGCCAACCGGGGGGGCCCACCGGGGAGCTGTTTTTT
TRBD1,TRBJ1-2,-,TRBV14,CASSQDRTGLYGYTF,TGTGCCAGCAGCCAAGACCGGACAGGCCTCTATGGCTACACCTTC